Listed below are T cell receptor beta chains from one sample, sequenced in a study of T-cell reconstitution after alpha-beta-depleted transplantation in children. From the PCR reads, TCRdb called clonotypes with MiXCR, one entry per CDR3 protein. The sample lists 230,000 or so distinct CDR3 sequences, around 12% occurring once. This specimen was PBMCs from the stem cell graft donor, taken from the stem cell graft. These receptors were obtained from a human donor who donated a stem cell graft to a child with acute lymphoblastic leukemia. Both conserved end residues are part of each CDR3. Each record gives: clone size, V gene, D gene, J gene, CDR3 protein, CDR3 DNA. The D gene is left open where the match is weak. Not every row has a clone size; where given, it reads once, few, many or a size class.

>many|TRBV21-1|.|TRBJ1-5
CASIRHPDRNQPQHF
TGTGCCAGCATTCGTCATCCGGATCGCAATCAGCCCCAGCATTTT
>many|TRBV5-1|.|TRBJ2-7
CASSFKQGFAYEQYF
TGCGCCAGCAGCTTTAAACAGGGTTTCGCCTACGAGCAGTACTTC
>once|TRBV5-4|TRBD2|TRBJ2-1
CASSLDLAASYNEQFF
TGTGCCAGCAGCTTGGATCTAGCGGCCTCCTACAATGAGCAGTTCTTC
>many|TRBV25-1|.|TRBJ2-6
CASRHPRGANVLTF
TGTGCCAGCCGACACCCTAGGGGGGCCAACGTCCTGACTTTC
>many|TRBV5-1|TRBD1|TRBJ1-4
CASSPGQQGKLFF
TGCGCCAGCAGCCCGGGACAGCAAGGAAAACTGTTTTTT
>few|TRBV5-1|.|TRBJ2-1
CASSLGSLQFF
TGCGCCAGCAGCTTGGGGTCGTTACAGTTCTTC
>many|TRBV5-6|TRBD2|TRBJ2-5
CASSFGGSTETQYF
TGTGCCAGCAGCTTCGGCGGGAGCACAGAGACCCAGTACTTC
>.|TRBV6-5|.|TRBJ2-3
CASSDGWAQYF
TGTGCCAGCAGCGACGGATGGGCGCAGTATTTT
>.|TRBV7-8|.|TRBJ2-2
CASSLVVERGITGELFF
TGTGCCAGCAGCTTAGTGGTTGAGAGGGGTATCACCGGGGAGCTGTTTTTT
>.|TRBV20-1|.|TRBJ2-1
CSPQKGNEQFF
TGCAGTCCCCAAAAGGGCAATGAGCAGTTCTTC
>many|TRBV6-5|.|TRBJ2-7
CASSYEGRSSYEQYF
TGTGCCAGCAGTTACGAAGGGCGCAGCTCCTACGAGCAGTACTTC
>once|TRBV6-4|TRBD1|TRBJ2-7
CASSEQGTGAYEQYF
TGTGCCAGCAGTGAACAGGGGACAGGGGCATACGAGCAGTACTTC